This entry is about one T cell receptor (beta chain). Its target is unknown. The sample originates from a study of T cell responses to AZD1222 COVID-19 vaccine. Study conclusions and caveats: White British donors predominated, females outnumbered males, and clonal diversity was possibly underestimated. Spike-specific TCRs gained breadth and depth after people received two AZD1222 doses. Reportedly, nearly half of unique spike TCRs recognized epitopes outside B.1.351/B.1.1.7 mutations. There were repertoire samples only from the period after the peak T cell response.

The assay was immunoSEQ multiplex PCR, and TCRdb's table has in-frame clones only and misses some. The data hold around 150,000 clones, with around 90% observed a single time. Germline V gene sequence: CDR1 LNHNV, CDR2 YYDKDF (reference sequence). The CDR3 extends over 16 amino acids. The junction had 4 bases not matched to a gene; V was cut back by 3 bases and J by 0 bases. The V gene is TRBV15, the J gene TRBJ2-1, with 8 bases lining up with TRBD1. The TCR originated in an adult in good health. The input for sequencing was peripheral blood, taken on day 0 of MenACWY control vaccination. The CDR3 protein is CATSRSGTGSYNEQFF. In nucleotides, the CDR3 is TGTGCCACCAGCAGGTCCGGGACAGGCTCCTACAATGAGCAGTTCTTC.